Listed below are T cell receptor beta chains from one sample, sequenced in a study of prognosis after radiotherapy for stage I lung cancer. MiXCR, run by TCRdb on the multiplex PCR reads, gives a single entry per CDR3 protein. The repertoire includes some 24,000 distinct CDR3 sequences, approximately 35% of them detected once, and approximately 60% sits in the top ten. The sample consisted of PBMCs, taken before or after stereotactic body radiation therapy (not recorded which). The receptors were sampled from a donor aged 50 or older with non-small cell lung cancer. CDR3s include the opening cysteine and the closing phenylalanine or tryptophan. D genes are given only for firm matches. Some rows have no size entry. The others give once, few or many, or a class for an expanded clone.

clone size: many
D gene: NA
J gene: TRBJ2-1
V gene: TRBV20-1
CDR3 protein: CSAEPGATGRSYNEQFF
CDR3 DNA: TGCAGTGCTGAACCGGGAGCCACGGGTAGGTCCTACAATGAGCAGTTCTTC

clone size: NA
D gene: NA
J gene: TRBJ1-1
V gene: TRBV6-5
CDR3 protein: CASSYSQGLRTEAFF
CDR3 DNA: TGTGCCAGCAGTTATTCACAGGGTCTGAGGACTGAAGCTTTCTTT

clone size: NA
D gene: TRBD1
J gene: TRBJ1-5
V gene: TRBV19
CDR3 protein: CASSIQQGAYSNQPQHF
CDR3 DNA: TGTGCCAGTAGTATTCAACAGGGGGCTTATAGCAATCAGCCCCAGCATTTT

clone size: NA
D gene: TRBD1
J gene: TRBJ1-5
V gene: TRBV29-1
CDR3 protein: CSVKPPTGQGPARALFFF
CDR3 DNA: TGCAGCGTGAAACCTCCGACAGGACAGGGTCCGGCTCGAGCCCTTTTTTTTTTT

clone size: NA
D gene: NA
J gene: TRBJ1-1
V gene: TRBV2
CDR3 protein: CASRRDGGKAFF
CDR3 DNA: TGTGCCAGCAGGAGGGACGGAGGAAAGGCTTTCTTT

clone size: medium-sized
D gene: TRBD1
J gene: TRBJ2-1
V gene: TRBV6-5
CDR3 protein: CASSNRDRGKEQFF
CDR3 DNA: TGTGCCAGCAGTAACCGGGACAGGGGTAAGGAGCAGTTCTTC

clone size: many
D gene: NA
J gene: TRBJ2-1
V gene: TRBV4-2
CDR3 protein: CASSQDILLASEQFF
CDR3 DNA: TGTGCCAGCAGCCAAGATATTCTTCTAGCGAGTGAGCAGTTCTTC

clone size: few
D gene: NA
J gene: TRBJ1-5
V gene: TRBV4-1
CDR3 protein: CASSQELIRGGLWQPQHF
CDR3 DNA: TGCGCCAGCAGCCAAGAACTAATCAGGGGTGGGCTTTGGCAGCCCCAGCATTTT

clone size: many
D gene: TRBD2
J gene: TRBJ2-7
V gene: TRBV11-2
CDR3 protein: CASSSLGTTPIEQYF
CDR3 DNA: TGTGCCAGCAGCTCCCTGGGGACTACACCAATCGAGCAGTACTTC

clone size: NA
D gene: NA
J gene: TRBJ1-2
V gene: TRBV6-5
CDR3 protein: CASSYSVREGGYTF
CDR3 DNA: TGTGCCAGCAGTTACTCGGTCAGGGAAGGGGGCTACACCTTC

clone size: many
D gene: TRBD2
J gene: TRBJ2-2
V gene: TRBV12-3/TRBV12-4
CDR3 protein: CASSSSGSIGELFF
CDR3 DNA: TGTGCCAGCAGTTCGAGCGGGAGCATCGGGGAGCTGTTTTTT

clone size: many
D gene: NA
J gene: TRBJ1-2
V gene: TRBV16
CDR3 protein: CASSQSASNYGYTF
CDR3 DNA: TGTGCCAGCAGCCAATCGGCCTCCAACTATGGCTACACCTTC

clone size: many
D gene: TRBD2
J gene: TRBJ2-3
V gene: TRBV20-1
CDR3 protein: CSAREVAGDTDTQYF
CDR3 DNA: TGCAGTGCTAGGGAGGTAGCGGGTGACACAGATACGCAGTATTTT

clone size: NA
D gene: NA
J gene: TRBJ2-1
V gene: TRBV9
CDR3 protein: CASTNQTSMYLCASSGKGLDTEFF
CDR3 DNA: NA

clone size: NA
D gene: NA
J gene: TRBJ2-7
V gene: TRBV20-1
CDR3 protein: CNASPNSAGEQYF
CDR3 DNA: TGCAATGCTAGCCCCAACTCGGCGGGAGAGCAGTACTTC

clone size: NA
D gene: NA
J gene: TRBJ1-4
V gene: TRBV20-1
CDR3 protein: CSALDSLRGTNEKLFF
CDR3 DNA: TGCAGTGCTCTGGACAGTCTTCGAGGGACTAATGAAAAACTGTTTTTT

clone size: many
D gene: TRBD1
J gene: TRBJ2-1
V gene: TRBV7-9
CDR3 protein: CASSFTQGVAREQFF
CDR3 DNA: TGTGCCAGCAGCTTTACCCAGGGGGTAGCTAGAGAGCAGTTCTTC

clone size: many
D gene: NA
J gene: TRBJ2-1
V gene: TRBV6-1
CDR3 protein: CASRDQTSSYNEQFF
CDR3 DNA: TGTGCCAGCAGAGACCAAACGAGCTCCTACAATGAGCAGTTCTTC

clone size: many
D gene: TRBD2
J gene: TRBJ2-1
V gene: TRBV11-3
CDR3 protein: CASSGVGRQANEQFF
CDR3 DNA: TGTGCCAGCAGCGGGGTCGGGAGGCAAGCAAATGAGCAGTTCTTC

clone size: once
D gene: NA
J gene: TRBJ2-1
V gene: TRBV4-3
CDR3 protein: CASSQRRSEQFF
CDR3 DNA: TGCGCCAGCAGCCAGCGCAGGTCTGAGCAGTTCTTC

clone size: NA
D gene: NA
J gene: TRBJ2-7
V gene: TRBV10-1
CDR3 protein: CASGPSGYEQYF
CDR3 DNA: TGCGCCAGCGGTCCAAGCGGGTACGAGCAGTACTTC

clone size: many
D gene: NA
J gene: TRBJ1-1
V gene: TRBV27
CDR3 protein: CASSLNRNTEAFF
CDR3 DNA: TGTGCCAGCAGTTTAAACAGGAACACTGAAGCTTTCTTT

clone size: NA
D gene: TRBD1
J gene: TRBJ2-3
V gene: TRBV6-2/TRBV6-3
CDR3 protein: CASSAKTGGPDTQYF
CDR3 DNA: TGTGCCAGCAGTGCAAAAACAGGGGGCCCGGATACGCAGTATTTT

clone size: many
D gene: NA
J gene: TRBJ2-7
V gene: TRBV20-1
CDR3 protein: CSARYPSSYEQYF
CDR3 DNA: TGCAGTGCTAGATACCCAAGCTCCTACGAGCAGTACTTC

clone size: many
D gene: TRBD2
J gene: TRBJ2-1
V gene: TRBV9
CDR3 protein: CASSVGAGAGIYNEQFF
CDR3 DNA: TGTGCCAGCAGCGTAGGAGCGGGGGCGGGAATCTACAATGAGCAGTTCTTC

clone size: many
D gene: TRBD2
J gene: TRBJ2-1
V gene: TRBV20-1
CDR3 protein: CSARESGRIGNEQFF
CDR3 DNA: TGCAGTGCTAGAGAAAGCGGGAGGATCGGCAATGAGCAGTTCTTC

clone size: NA
D gene: NA
J gene: TRBJ1-5
V gene: TRBV19
CDR3 protein: CASSVGIFGQPQHF
CDR3 DNA: TGTGCCAGTTCAGTAGGAATCTTTGGGCAGCCCCAGCATTTT

clone size: NA
D gene: NA
J gene: TRBJ2-7
V gene: TRBV27
CDR3 protein: CASILSRLGEQYF
CDR3 DNA: TGTGCCAGCATTTTATCCAGGTTGGGAGAGCAGTACTTC

clone size: NA
D gene: NA
J gene: TRBJ1-2
V gene: TRBV27
CDR3 protein: CASSLSIGQLYGYTF
CDR3 DNA: TGTGCCAGCAGTTTATCGATTGGCCAGCTCTATGGCTACACCTTC

clone size: many
D gene: NA
J gene: TRBJ2-5
V gene: TRBV30
CDR3 protein: CAWKGFGGSYQETQYF
CDR3 DNA: TGTGCCTGGAAGGGATTCGGGGGTTCGTACCAAGAGACCCAGTACTTC

clone size: NA
D gene: TRBD2
J gene: TRBJ2-5
V gene: TRBV20-1
CDR3 protein: CSARERGLAGKPWETQYF
CDR3 DNA: TGCAGTGCTAGAGAAAGGGGACTAGCGGGGAAGCCTTGGGAGACCCAGTACTTC

clone size: many
D gene: TRBD2
J gene: TRBJ2-1
V gene: TRBV27
CDR3 protein: CASSFRVAGGSYNEQFF
CDR3 DNA: TGTGCCAGCAGTTTTCGGGTAGCGGGAGGCTCCTACAATGAGCAGTTCTTC

clone size: many
D gene: NA
J gene: TRBJ1-1
V gene: TRBV19
CDR3 protein: CASTPRMLGDTEAFF
CDR3 DNA: TGTGCCAGTACCCCTCGGATGCTAGGGGACACTGAAGCTTTCTTT

clone size: many
D gene: NA
J gene: TRBJ2-2
V gene: TRBV15
CDR3 protein: CATSRTGGTGELFF
CDR3 DNA: TGTGCCACCAGCAGGACCGGGGGAACCGGGGAGCTGTTTTTT

clone size: many
D gene: TRBD1
J gene: TRBJ1-2
V gene: TRBV7-2
CDR3 protein: CASTPQGTGNSGYTF
CDR3 DNA: TGTGCCAGCACCCCCCAAGGGACAGGGAATAGTGGCTACACCTTC

clone size: NA
D gene: TRBD1
J gene: TRBJ1-2
V gene: TRBV6-2/TRBV6-3
CDR3 protein: CASSWETGDYGYTF
CDR3 DNA: TGTGCCAGCAGTTGGGAGACAGGGGACTATGGCTACACCTTC

clone size: many
D gene: TRBD2
J gene: TRBJ2-5
V gene: TRBV11-3
CDR3 protein: CASSWTSLVTQYF
CDR3 DNA: TGTGCCAGCAGCTGGACTAGCCTTGTCACCCAGTACTTC

clone size: medium-sized
D gene: NA
J gene: TRBJ2-7
V gene: TRBV12-3/TRBV12-4
CDR3 protein: CASSFGGITYEQYF
CDR3 DNA: TGTGCCAGCAGTTTCGGCGGGATTACCTACGAGCAGTACTTC

clone size: many
D gene: TRBD2
J gene: TRBJ2-3
V gene: TRBV27
CDR3 protein: CASSTSTSGRSDTQYF
CDR3 DNA: TGTGCCAGCAGTACATCGACTAGCGGGAGATCCGATACGCAGTATTTT